Shown below are 17 T cell receptor beta chains from a single sample sequenced in a study of vaccination effects on CD4 cells after COVID-19. Generated by immunoSEQ multiplex PCR, the TCRdb table keeps only in-frame clones and is missing some. The sample has 17,000 or so clones, about 70% seen once. No antigen has been assigned to these receptors. Sequencing was preceded by expansion of antigen-specific CD4+ T cells with viral peptide pools in the ViraFEST assay. CD4+ T cell isolation took place after 10 days of culture. According to PCR results, the person was infected with SARS-CoV-2 between March and December 2020. Two doses of either BNT162b2 or mRNA-1273 were given to each participant. The sample consisted of CD4+ T cells from PBMCs cultured with SARS-CoV-2 spike peptides, taken after COVID-19 vaccination. These receptors originate from a human donor who had a prior SARS-CoV-2 infection.

This clone has a handful of counts. The V gene is TRBV2, the J gene TRBJ1-2; 10 nucleotides agree with TRBD1. The trim removed 2 bases at V and 3 bases at J, leaving 3 bases unmatched. Germline V gene data show CDR1 as SNHLY and CDR2 as FYNNEI. This CDR3 contains 15 residues. As DNA, the CDR3 is TGTGCCAGCAGTGAAAGGGGGACAGGGGACTATGGCTACACCTTC. The encoded protein is CASSERGTGDYGYTF.

The V gene is TRBV6-1, the J gene TRBJ1-2; D remains unclear. This CDR3 contains 14 residues. Trimming shortened V by 2 bases and J by 3 bases, and 10 bases separated the two germline ends. Germline V lookup: CDR1 MNHNS, CDR2 SASEGT. For the CDR3, the DNA is TGTGCCAGCAGTGAATCCTCGGTCTACTATGGCTACACCTTC. This encodes CASSESSVYYGYTF.

This clone was seen only once. The chain couples TRBV20-1 to TRBJ2-7, with D unclear. V lost 3 bases, J lost 9 bases, and 15 bases lay in between. CDR1 and CDR2 (germline): DFQATT, SNEGSKA (reference sequence). This CDR3 region has 12 residues. CDR3 sequence (DNA): TGCAGTGCTAGTCCTACCCAAGAGAGGCAGTACTTC. Amino acids: CSASPTQERQYF.

The J gene is TRBJ2-1, the V gene TRBV6-2 or TRBV6-3; D gene unclear. V lost 0 bases and J 10 bases, leaving 13 bases between the germline ends. The germline V gene encodes CDR1 MNHEY and CDR2 SVGEGT. CDR3 length: 14 amino acids. The CDR3 loop is CASSYSLGSREQFF. CDR3 DNA: TGTGCCAGCAGTTACTCGCTGGGAAGTCGAGAGCAGTTCTTC.

The chain has TRBV7-9 and TRBJ1-3; no reliable D call. CDR1 and CDR2 from the germline V gene are SEHNR and FQNEAQ (reference sequence). The CDR3 loop spans 15 amino acids. V was pared by 5 bases and J by 4 bases, with 15 bases between. CDR3 loop: CASSPVRAQGNTIYF. CDR3 nucleotide sequence: TGTGCCAGCAGCCCAGTTAGGGCGCAGGGAAACACCATATATTTT.

The chain joins TRBV6-2 or TRBV6-3 to TRBJ2-1; no reliable D call. Germline lookup yields CDR1 MNHEY and CDR2 SVGEGT. V shed 2 bases and J shed 9 bases, with 11 bases lying between them. This CDR3 region has 13 residues. The CDR3 coding sequence is TGTGCCAGCAGTTACGTGCCCTCGGTTGAGCAGTTCTTC. It specifies CASSYVPSVEQFF.

The chain recombines TRBV10-3 with TRBJ2-7; TRBD2 matches 9 bases. The V segment lost 0 bases and the J segment 0 bases; nucleotides outside the gene matches: 3. CDR1 and CDR2 from the germline V gene are ENHRY and SYGVKD. The length of the CDR3 is 16 residues. The CDR3 reads CAISESLAGASYEQYF. The CDR3 nucleotides read TGTGCCATCAGTGAGTCGTTAGCGGGGGCCTCCTACGAGCAGTACTTC.

The chain has TRBV9 and TRBJ1-5; 7 bases match TRBD1. The CDR3 length is 15 residues. The V gene end was trimmed by 3 bases and the J gene end by 2 bases; junction bases not matched to a gene: 5. Germline V gene sequence: CDR1 SGDLS, CDR2 YYNGEE. The CDR3 region is CASSADGQGNQPQHF. The CDR3 DNA reads TGTGCCAGCAGCGCCGATGGACAGGGCAATCAGCCCCAGCATTTT. The variable domain in full, completed from reference TRBV9 and TRBJ1-5, reads DSGVTQTPKHLITATGQRVTLRCSPRSGDLSVYWYQQSLDQGLQFLIQYYNGEERAKGNILERFSAQQFPDLHSELNLSSLELGDSALYFCASSADGQGNQPQHFGDGTRLSIL.

CDR3 DNA sequence: TGTGCCAGCAGCCCTAATGGGTTCACGTTTGGGAGTTACGAGCAGTACTTC. This codes for CASSPNGFTFGSYEQYF. J is TRBJ2-7 and V is TRBV5-8; tentatively, D is TRBD2 (5 bases). Trimming left V 4 bases short and J 4 bases short, with 24 bases between. In germline, CDR1 is SGHTS, CDR2 YDEGEE. The CDR3 is 17 amino acids.

V is TRBV9 and J is TRBJ2-3, with TRBD1 as a possible D gene (6 bases). V lost 3 bases to trimming and J lost 5 bases, with 13 bases between them. Germline assignment: CDR1 SGDLS and CDR2 YYNGEE. CDR3 length: 14 residues. In DNA form, the CDR3 reads TGTGCCAGCAGCGCACAGGGTTTTGTAGATACGCAGTATTTT. Protein product: CASSAQGFVDTQYF.

The chain joins TRBV9 to TRBJ2-2; 9 bases agree with TRBD2. V shed 2 bases and J 5 bases; nucleotides not matched to a gene: 4. Looked up from germline, CDR1 is SGDLS and CDR2 is YYNGEE. The CDR3 is 15 amino acids. CDR3 sequence: CASSVSGRTTGELFF. As DNA, the CDR3 is TGTGCCAGCAGCGTTAGCGGGAGAACGACCGGGGAGCTGTTTTTT.

Comments on this clone: At one of its ends the junction is not consistent with the germline gene, which may arise from a read error. In DNA, the CDR3 is TGCGCCAGCAGCTTTAACAACAGGGAACCCAGCTTC. Translating gives CASSFNNREPSF. The V gene is TRBV5-1, the J gene TRBJ2-7, with D maybe TRBD1 (6 bases). Germline V lookup: CDR1 SGHRS, CDR2 YFSETQ. This CDR3 has 12 amino acids. Complete variable domain (other parts from reference TRBV5-1 and TRBJ2-7): KAGVTQTPRYLIKTRGQQVTLSCSPISGHRSVSWYQQTPGQGLQFLFEYFSETQRNKGNFPGRFSGRQFSNSRSEMNVSTLELGDSALYLCASSFNNREPSFGPGTRLTVT.

This clone was observed a few times. The genes are TRBV3-1 (or the pseudogene TRBV3-2) and TRBJ1-1, with no clear D. The length of the CDR3 is 12 residues. The germline V gene has CDR1 LGHDT and CDR2 YNNKEL (reference sequence). V lost 3 bases to trimming and J lost 5 bases, with 7 bases between them. The CDR3 region has the DNA TGTGCCAGCAGCCAGTTGGGGACTGAAGCTTTCTTT. This gives the protein CASSQLGTEAFF.

This clone was seen more than once but under ten times. CDR3 region: CASSQLDNEQFF. The CDR3 bases are TGTGCCAGCAGCCAACTTGACAATGAGCAGTTCTTC. The V and J genes are TRBV7-9 and TRBJ2-1; D is undetermined. The CDR3 runs to 12 residues. The germline CDR1 and CDR2 sequences are SEHNR and FQNEAQ (reference sequence). Trimming removed 5 bases at V and 5 bases at J, with 7 bases between.

This sequence joins TRBV5-1 and TRBJ1-1, with TRBD1 matching over 7 bases. The V gene end was trimmed by 2 bases and the J gene end by 12 bases; junction bases not matched to a gene: 13. Germline V gene lookup returns CDR1 SGHRS and CDR2 YFSETQ. CDR3 length: 14 residues. The CDR3 DNA sequence: TGCGCCAGCAGCTTCTTCCGACAGGGCGGCATCACTTTCTTT. Its protein is CASSFFRQGGITFF.

The chain links TRBV21-1 to TRBJ2-4; TRBD1, the table's D call, lacks a check against the DNA. TRBV21-1 is a pseudogene segment. There are 14 residues in the CDR3. CDR3 region: CASTLIEGENIQYF. The DNA of the CDR3 is TGTGCCAGCACCCTGATAGAGGGGGAAAACATTCAGTACTTC.

V is TRBV19 and J is TRBJ1-3; possibly TRBD1 for D (6 bases). The CDR3 runs to 16 residues. V shed 2 bases and J shed 2 bases, with 13 bases lying between them. Germline CDR1 reads LNHDA; CDR2 reads SQIVND (reference sequence). In DNA, the CDR3 is TGTGCCAGTAGTATATCTTCCGGGGGCCCTGGAAACACCATATATTTT. It yields the protein CASSISSGGPGNTIYF. The entire variable domain, with the rest obtained from reference TRBV19 and TRBJ1-3, is as follows: DGGITQSPKYLFRKEGQNVTLSCEQNLNHDAMYWYRQDPGQGLRLIYYSQIVNDFQKGDIAEGYSVSREKKESFPLTVTSAQKNPTAFYLCASSISSGGPGNTIYFGEGSWLTVV.